The entry below describes one TCR beta chain. What this receptor recognizes is not known. Base qualities are missing; no much larger clone stands one base away. Via the germline V gene, CDR1 is SGHRS and CDR2 YFSETQ. V is cut back by 4 bases and J by 0 bases, with 4 bases in the junction unmatched. The CDR3 sequence holds 15 residues, the cysteine and phenylalanine included. Only CDR3 DNA is held: 45 bases, read in frame from base 1. The immunoSEQ Assay, a bias-controlled multiplex PCR, was used to amplify TCRbeta CDR3 regions from genomic DNA. The authors' pipeline ran thus. The number of nucleated cells in each sample was estimated by amplification of reference gene primers within the assay. Sequence reads were collapsed and filtered to measure the absolute abundance of every unique TCRbeta CDR3 rearrangement. For each sample, productive Simpson clonality was calculated by taking the square root of Simpson's diversity index across productive rearrangements. What TCRdb holds here is the immuneACCESS table cut down to in-frame rearrangements. Part of the clones is not present; checked against another copy, under half of the missing clones reflect an unresolved V gene, and the others are unexplained. The V and J calls and clone size come from that table; D and trimming were worked out from the DNA. Recorded for this sample are 300,000 to 450,000 clones; 85% to 90% of them occurred a single time. Jointly, the top ten make up 1.2% of the sample.

This record comes from a study of blood T cell repertoires in COVID-19 (dated by TCRdb to about 2020). The study in broad terms: Samples from collaborators originated in the United States, Italy and Spain and spanned both the acute and convalescent phases of COVID-19. Subjects who had been exposed to COVID-19, were actively infected with it, or had recovered from it provided the deeply sampled blood TCRbeta repertoires that made up the dataset. Nearly every sample came with metadata listing a de-identified subject ID, COVID-19 status, age in years and sex. Where available, HLA class I and class II types were obtained from metadata supplied by the sample provider rather than from assay-based typing. The prospective study material was composed of cDNA or gDNA derived from T cells, B-cell-depleted T cells, or PBMCs. A freely available public database, intended as a resource for researchers studying the immune response to SARS-CoV-2, is where the repertoires were released. The samples were drawn from the first 160 participants of the ongoing ImmuneRACE study and from 1,254 subjects provided by 6 global collaborators.

Participants in the prospective study were aged 18 to 89 years, lived in under 30 United States geographic areas, and enrolled through a virtual design. In the prospective study, participants were assigned to cohorts based on the clinical history participants reported in a screening survey and a study questionnaire. Recovered participants in ImmuneRACE Cohort 3 were defined by two consecutive negative NP/OP PCR tests, clearance by a healthcare professional, or resolution of symptoms. Mobile phlebotomists in the prospective study collected whole blood, serum and a nasopharyngeal or oropharyngeal swab from every participant. Over a roughly two-month period, participants in the prospective study had the option of providing additional blood draws and questionnaires. Blood samples from the prospective study were shipped frozen or at room temperature prior to DNA extraction. What the work shows at the level of the full study, not this receptor alone: How much clinical and demographic metadata was included differed by source and by participant, and the metadata was provided uncurated.

The specimen was PBMCs or T cells enriched from blood (not recorded which). This chain joins TRBV5-1 to TRBJ2-3, with TRBD2 identical over 8 junction bases. This TCR derives from a woman between 18 and 29 years old who had recovered from COVID-19. CDR3 protein: CASSTSGGSTDTQYF. The bases read TGCGCCAGCAGCACAAGCGGGGGAAGCACAGATACGCAGTATTTT.